This T cell receptor (beta chain) was identified in a study of cytomegalovirus exposure and HLA in healthy donors. Method: immunoSEQ multiplex PCR; TCRdb's copy keeps in-frame clones and lacks some. This sample has a few hundred thousand clones, with about nine tenths found just once. V dropped 6 bases and J dropped 5; count of bases not matched to a gene: 4. The CDR3 loop spans 14 amino acids. The germline V gene has CDR1 MNHEY and CDR2 SMNVEV (reference sequence). Study-level points and caveats: Reports credit the classifier with highly specific, highly sensitive diagnosis of cytomegalovirus status.

A note on this clone: Its matching antigen is unknown. Other DNA sequences from this sample encode an identical CDR3 as well.

This TCR derives from a woman younger than 35 in good health and CMV-seronegative. The chain uses TRBV27 and TRBJ2-5; 12 bases are a match to TRBD2. Sequencing was done on a sample of PBMCs. The CDR3 nucleotides read TGTGCCAGCAGCCCACTAGCGGGAGGTGAGACCCAGTACTTC. This codes for CASSPLAGGETQYF.